The clone carrying this TCR beta chain was counted at least ten times. As yet, its antigen is unknown. This record belongs to a study of T cells after yellow fever vaccination. Across the study: Low-cell-number fractions were prepared with SMART-Seq v4 Ultra Low Input. Study-wide points: Most primary-vaccination clones recurred post-booster (roughly 96% CD4, around 86% CD8). Abundant contaminating clonotypes from the bulk population could appear in FACS-sorted repertoires.

The CDR3 sequence is 15 residues long. The V end was cut by 5 bases, the J end by 0 bases, with 13 bases between. UMIs were added to TCR cDNA along with a universal primer site when it was made by 5'RACE template switching. One entry per CDR3 protein, called by TCRdb with MiXCR from the 5' RACE reads. The repertoire includes fewer than 450,000 distinct CDR3 sequences, roughly 7.5% of them detected once, and approximately 15% sits in the top ten. The sample was PBMCs, taken roughly 45 days after the first yellow fever vaccination. The genes are TRBV12-3 or TRBV12-4 and TRBJ1-2; no firm D call. The sequence came from a young man who received the YFV17D yellow fever vaccine. The CDR3 loop is CASSARRSANYGYTF. As DNA, the CDR3 is TGTGCCAGCAGTGCCCGTAGGTCGGCTAACTATGGCTACACCTTC.